These T cell receptor beta chains were read from a single sample in a study of OX40 agonist ivuxolimab in advanced cancers. Using immunoSEQ multiplex PCR, the repertoire was profiled, and TCRdb retains in-frame clones only, with some absent. The sample has under 15,000 clones; around 86% are singletons. Sequenced here: CD4+ or CD8+ T cells sorted from blood, sampled in a trial of the OX40 agonist ivuxolimab. The receptor source for this set is an adult with an advanced solid tumor such as melanoma, head and neck, liver or kidney cancer. Both conserved end residues are part of each CDR3. Each record gives: V gene, clone size, D gene, J gene, CDR3 protein, CDR3 DNA. The D gene is left open where the match is weak. The size field is filled for only some rows; it gives once, few, many or a size class.

TRBV28	.	TRBD2	TRBJ2-2	CASTLGLAANTGELFF	TGTGCCAGCACCCTGGGACTAGCGGCGAACACCGGGGAGCTGTTTTTT
TRBV5-1	.	TRBD1	TRBJ1-1	CASSQGAEAFF	TGCGCCAGCAGCCAGGGGGCTGAAGCTTTCTTT
TRBV6-1	.	TRBD1	TRBJ2-3	CASSSPGTGTDTQYF	TGTGCCAGCAGCTCCCCCGGGACAGGGACGGATACGCAGTATTTT
TRBV9	.	.	TRBJ2-5	CASNNGPRQETQYF	TGTGCCAGCAATAACGGGCCCCGGCAAGAGACCCAGTACTTC
TRBV23-1	.	.	TRBJ2-5	CASSQSRGETQYF	TGCGCCAGCAGTCAATCGAGGGGAGAGACCCAGTACTTC
TRBV11-2	.	.	TRBJ1-1	CASSLDWGWGTEAFF	TGTGCCAGCAGCTTAGACTGGGGATGGGGGACTGAAGCTTTCTTT
TRBV2	.	.	TRBJ1-5	CASSEMGFNQPQHF	TGTGCCAGCAGTGAAATGGGCTTTAATCAGCCCCAGCATTTT
TRBV29-1	.	TRBD1	TRBJ2-7	CSARTGTSYEQYF	TGCAGCGCACGGACAGGCACCTCCTACGAGCAGTACTTC
TRBV28	.	.	TRBJ2-6	CASSPPPSGANVLTF	TGTGCCAGCAGTCCGCCCCCCTCTGGGGCCAACGTCCTGACTTTC
TRBV7-2	.	.	TRBJ1-2	CASSLSGHRDTGFGYTF	TGTGCCAGCAGCTTAAGTGGGCACCGGGACACGGGATTCGGCTACACCTTC
TRBV6-1	.	.	TRBJ2-1	CASSEALPIESSYNEQFF	TGTGCCAGCAGTGAAGCCCTTCCCATTGAGAGCTCCTACAATGAGCAGTTCTTC
TRBV10-1	.	TRBD1	TRBJ2-2	CASSGRPGQANTGELFF	TGCGCCAGCAGCGGTAGACCGGGACAGGCGAACACCGGGGAGCTGTTTTTT
TRBV7-8	once	.	TRBJ1-4	CASSLDRSIPTTNEKLFF	TGTGCCAGCAGCTTAGATAGGTCCATCCCAACAACTAATGAAAAACTGTTTTTT
TRBV4-2	.	.	TRBJ1-3	CASSLGGDGNTIYF	TGTGCCAGCAGCTTGGGGGGGGACGGAAACACCATATATTTT
TRBV28	.	TRBD1	TRBJ1-2	CASSDPGQGAGGYTF	TGTGCCAGCAGTGACCCGGGACAGGGGGCTGGAGGCTACACCTTC
TRBV27	.	.	TRBJ1-2	CASSPSGGETHYGYTF	TGTGCCAGCAGTCCTAGCGGAGGGGAGACCCACTATGGCTACACCTTC
TRBV4-2	.	.	TRBJ2-3	CASSQEYLDTQYF	TGTGCCAGCAGCCAAGAGTACCTTGATACGCAGTATTTT
TRBV6-5	.	.	TRBJ1-1	CASSYPSTEAFF	TGTGCCAGCAGTTACCCCTCCACTGAGGCTTTCTTT
TRBV4-3	.	TRBD1	TRBJ1-2	CASSQNRGNYGYTF	TGCGCCAGCAGCCAAAACAGGGGGAACTATGGCTACACCTTC
TRBV18	once	.	TRBJ1-4	CASSPSPSVDSEKLFF	TGTGCCAGCTCACCATCTCCTTCGGTGGACAGCGAAAAACTGTTTTTT
TRBV2	.	TRBD1	TRBJ1-1	CASRGTGGGTEAFF	TGTGCCAGCAGGGGGACAGGTGGGGGGACTGAAGCTTTCTTT
TRBV2	.	TRBD1	TRBJ1-6	CASSGTGAWVDPYNSPLHF	TGTGCCAGCAGTGGGACAGGGGCGTGGGTCGACCCCTATAATTCACCCCTCCACTTT
TRBV7-9	.	TRBD1	TRBJ2-7	CASSPGQQLGGDYEQYF	TGTGCCAGCAGCCCGGGACAGCAGCTCGGTGGGGATTACGAGCAGTACTTC
TRBV11-2	once	.	TRBJ2-1	CASSLDAEATYNEQFF	TGTGCCAGCAGCTTAGATGCGGAGGCCACCTACAATGAGCAGTTCTTC
TRBV27	.	.	TRBJ2-4	CASSALGPLGIAKNIQYF	TGTGCCAGCAGTGCCCTGGGGCCCCTTGGTATAGCCAAAAACATTCAGTACTTC
TRBV4-1	.	TRBD1	TRBJ2-7	CASSHSGTGVYEQYF	TGCGCCAGCAGCCACTCCGGGACAGGGGTCTACGAGCAGTACTTC
TRBV2	.	TRBD1	TRBJ2-7	CASRTGGESYEQYF	TGTGCCAGCAGGACAGGGGGCGAATCCTACGAGCAGTACTTC
TRBV5-4	.	.	TRBJ2-1	CASTLGGRGSYNEQFF	TGTGCCAGCACCCTGGGGGGAAGGGGCTCCTACAATGAGCAGTTCTTC
TRBV19	.	.	TRBJ2-5	CASSQRDSPQETQYF	TGTGCCAGTAGCCAACGGGACTCGCCACAAGAGACCCAGTACTTC
TRBV4-2	.	.	TRBJ1-2	CASSLGYALHGYTF	TGTGCCAGCAGCTTGGGTTACGCGCTCCATGGCTACACCTTC
TRBV6-5	few	.	TRBJ2-1	CASRPLDYNEQFF	TGTGCCAGCAGGCCTCTAGATTACAATGAGCAGTTCTTC
TRBV11-3	once	.	TRBJ1-1	CASSLDPRQSDTEAFF	TGTGCCAGCAGCTTAGATCCCAGACAGTCTGACACTGAAGCTTTCTTT
TRBV7-9	.	.	TRBJ2-3	CASRAGAVDTQYF	TGTGCCAGCAGGGCAGGGGCGGTGGATACGCAGTATTTT
TRBV4-1	.	TRBD2	TRBJ2-7	CASSPRLAVSYEQYF	TGCGCCAGCAGCCCCAGACTAGCGGTCTCTTACGAGCAGTACTTC
TRBV7-2	few	.	TRBJ2-7	CASSLSIAVSYEQYF	TGTGCCAGCAGCTTATCGATAGCGGTCTCCTACGAGCAGTACTTC
TRBV19	.	.	TRBJ1-2	CASTQDRFVYYGYTF	TGTGCCAGTACCCAGGACAGATTTGTATACTATGGCTACACCTTC
TRBV7-2	.	.	TRBJ1-4	CASRIRTTNEKLFF	TGTGCCAGCAGAATTAGGACAACTAATGAAAAACTGTTTTTT
TRBV19	.	TRBD2	TRBJ2-7	CASSISGSSYEQYF	TGTGCCAGTAGTATTAGCGGGAGCTCCTACGAGCAGTACTTC
TRBV10-2	.	.	TRBJ1-1	CASSEAPGGLGAFF	TGCGCCAGCAGTGAGGCCCCGGGGGGGTTGGGAGCTTTCTTT
TRBV27	once	.	TRBJ2-6	CASTKGSSGANVLTF	TGTGCCAGCACCAAGGGGAGCTCTGGGGCCAACGTCCTGACTTTC
TRBV10-1	.	.	TRBJ2-2	CASSDGGLGTGELFF	TGCGCCAGCAGTGATGGGGGGCTTGGGACCGGGGAGCTGTTTTTT
TRBV19	.	TRBD2	TRBJ2-1	CASSFWTSGENEQFF	TGTGCCAGTAGTTTCTGGACTAGCGGGGAAAATGAGCAGTTCTTC
TRBV5-1	.	.	TRBJ1-2	CASSLGEAGAANYGYTF	TGCGCCAGCAGCCTGGGGGAGGCAGGGGCGGCTAACTATGGCTACACCTTC
TRBV4-3	.	.	TRBJ2-5	CASSQDSPTGQETQYF	TGCGCCAGCAGCCAAGATTCCCCGACAGGTCAAGAGACCCAGTACTTC
TRBV5-7	.	.	TRBJ1-2	CASSLSDGYTF	TGTGCCAGCAGCCTCAGTGATGGCTACACCTTC
TRBV9	.	.	TRBJ1-1	CASSVAAGRNTEAFF	TGTGCCAGCAGCGTAGCAGCAGGGAGGAACACTGAAGCTTTCTTT
TRBV11-3	.	.	TRBJ2-1	CASSLVSDGQFF	TGTGCCAGCAGCTTAGTGAGCGATGGGCAGTTCTTC
TRBV4-3	.	TRBD1	TRBJ1-2	CASSQGDRGLDGYTF	TGCGCCAGCAGCCAAGGGGACAGGGGGCTAGATGGCTACACCTTC
TRBV4-1	.	.	TRBJ2-3	CASSQARGGRSTDTQYF	TGCGCCAGCAGCCAAGCGAGGGGGGGCCGGAGCACAGATACGCAGTATTTT
TRBV28	.	TRBD2	TRBJ2-1	CGVRRRGNNNEQFF	TGTGGGGTACGGAGGCGGGGGAATAACAATGAGCAGTTCTTC
TRBV27	.	.	TRBJ2-1	CASSIGYGEQFF	TGTGCCAGCAGTATAGGGTATGGTGAGCAGTTCTTC
TRBV9	.	.	TRBJ2-5	CASSDPGQQETQYF	TGTGCCAGCAGTGATCCGGGACAACAAGAGACCCAGTACTTC
TRBV30	.	.	TRBJ2-5	CAWSTYTGHQETQYF	TGTGCCTGGAGTACTTATACAGGCCACCAAGAGACCCAGTACTTC